The following is a T cell receptor beta chain sequence with its context. Its target is unknown. Only in-frame clones appear in the TCRdb table, and some are missing; sequencing was by immunoSEQ multiplex PCR. The sample holds 15,000 to 20,000 clones; 85% to 90% are singletons and the top ten take 0.55% to 0.7%. At baseline, cycle 4 day 1, and cycle 7 day 1, blood was sampled. The data are from a study of OX40 agonist ivuxolimab in advanced cancers. The wider study: Hepatocellular carcinoma, melanoma, renal cell or head and neck cancer occurred in dose-escalation patients. Partial responses were achieved by three patients: one hepatocellular carcinoma, two cutaneous melanoma.

Study conclusions and caveats: Researchers report that CD8+ T cells had, on average, more expanded clones than CD4+.

CDR1 MNHEY and CDR2 SVGAGI come from the germline V gene. The junction had 4 bases not matched to a gene; V was cut back by 6 bases and J by 4 bases. The CDR3 totals 13 residues. The sample here was CD4+ or CD8+ T cells sorted from blood, taken in a trial of the OX40 agonist ivuxolimab. The chain carries TRBV6-5 and TRBJ1-2, with TRBD1 matching over 8 bases. The source of this sequence is an adult with an advanced solid tumor such as melanoma, head and neck, liver or kidney cancer. CDR3 DNA sequence: TGTGCCAGCAGACGAGGACAGGGCTATGGCTACACCTTC. Its translation: CASRRGQGYGYTF.